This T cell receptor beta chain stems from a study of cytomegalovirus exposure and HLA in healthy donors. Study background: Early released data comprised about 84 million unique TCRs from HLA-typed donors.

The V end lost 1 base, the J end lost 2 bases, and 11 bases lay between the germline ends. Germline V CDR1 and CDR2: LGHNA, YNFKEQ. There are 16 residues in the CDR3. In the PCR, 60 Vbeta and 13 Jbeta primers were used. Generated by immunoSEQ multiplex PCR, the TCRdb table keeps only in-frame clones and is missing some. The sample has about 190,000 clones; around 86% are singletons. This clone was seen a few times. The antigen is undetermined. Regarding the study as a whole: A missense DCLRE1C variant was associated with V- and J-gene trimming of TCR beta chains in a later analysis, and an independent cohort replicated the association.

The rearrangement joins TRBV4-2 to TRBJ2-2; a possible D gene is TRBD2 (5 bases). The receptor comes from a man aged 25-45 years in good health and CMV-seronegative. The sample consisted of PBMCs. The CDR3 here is CASSQGGAGNTGELFF. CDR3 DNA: TGTGCCAGCAGCCAAGGAGGCGCGGGTAACACCGGGGAGCTGTTTTTT.